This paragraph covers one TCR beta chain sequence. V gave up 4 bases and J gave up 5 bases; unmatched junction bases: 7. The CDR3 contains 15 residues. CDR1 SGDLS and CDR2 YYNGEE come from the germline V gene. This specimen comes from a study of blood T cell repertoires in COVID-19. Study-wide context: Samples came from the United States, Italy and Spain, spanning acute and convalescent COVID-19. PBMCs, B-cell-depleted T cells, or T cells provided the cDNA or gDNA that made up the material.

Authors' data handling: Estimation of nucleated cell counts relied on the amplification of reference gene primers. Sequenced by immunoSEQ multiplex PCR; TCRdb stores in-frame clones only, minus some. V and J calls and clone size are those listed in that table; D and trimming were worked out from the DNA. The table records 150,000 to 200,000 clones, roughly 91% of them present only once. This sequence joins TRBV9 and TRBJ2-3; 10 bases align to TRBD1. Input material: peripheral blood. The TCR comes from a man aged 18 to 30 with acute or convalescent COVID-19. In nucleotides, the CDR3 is TGTGCCAGCAGCCCCCGACAGGGGGCAGGAGATACGCAGTATTTT. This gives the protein CASSPRQGAGDTQYF.